A single sample gave rise to the 9 T cell receptor beta chains below, sequenced in a study of CXCR3-negative and CXCR3-positive naive CD8 T cells. The libraries of TRB cDNA were constructed through 5' RACE using UMI labels. No DNA is given; TCRdb re-called the 5' RACE reads and lists each CDR3 protein once. Recorded for this sample: fewer than 95,000 distinct CDR3 sequences. Sequencing was performed on naive CXCR3- CD8+ T cells from blood. Specified subset: CD45RO-CCR7+CD27+CD95- naive CD8+ T cells lacking CXCR3 (TNR3-). These receptors came from a human donor in good health. Some clones in this sample may be carry-over from other donors' samples.

This chain connects TRBV29-1 to TRBJ1-1. Germline assignment: CDR1 SQVTM and CDR2 ANQGSEA. This CDR3 is 13 amino acids long. This chain's CDR3 is CSVDSFMNTEAFF. The variable domain in full, with the rest retrieved from reference TRBV29-1 and TRBJ1-1, is SAVISQKPSRDICQRGTSLTIQCQVDSQVTMMFWYRQQPGQSLTLIATANQGSEATYESGFVIDKFPISRPNLTFSTLTVSNMSPEDSSIYLCSVDSFMNTEAFFGQGTRLTVV.

The rearrangement links TRBV6-2 or TRBV6-3 to TRBJ2-7. Germline CDR1 MNHEY, CDR2 SVGEGT. CDR3 length: 13 amino acids. The CDR3: CASSYIDAYEQYF.

This chain links TRBV29-1 with TRBJ2-1; TCRdb gives TRBD1 as the D gene, but with no DNA this cannot be confirmed. The V gene's germline CDR1 is SQVTM and CDR2 ANQGSEA. This CDR3 contains 15 residues. CDR3 amino acids: CSVIKGAGIYNEQFF.

The V gene is TRBV10-3, the J gene TRBJ2-1; there is no DNA to check the TCRdb D call of TRBD2. The CDR3 sequence is 14 residues long. CDR1 and CDR2 from the germline V gene are ENHRY and SYGVKD. CDR3 residues: CAVGASGLYNEQFF.

The rearrangement links TRBV5-1 to TRBJ2-5; checking the TCRdb D call of TRBD1 is not possible without DNA. Germline V gene sequence: CDR1 SGHRS, CDR2 YFSETQ. CDR3 size: 15 residues. The CDR3 is CASTLSQGSGETQYF.

The V gene is TRBV29-1, the J gene TRBJ1-5. Germline lookup yields CDR1 SQVTM and CDR2 ANQGSEA. The CDR3 contains 13 residues. Here the CDR3 reads CSVSDGYNQPQHF. The entire variable domain, with the rest obtained from reference TRBV29-1 and TRBJ1-5, is as follows: SAVISQKPSRDICQRGTSLTIQCQVDSQVTMMFWYRQQPGQSLTLIATANQGSEATYESGFVIDKFPISRPNLTFSTLTVSNMSPEDSSIYLCSVSDGYNQPQHFGDGTRLSIL.

The CDR3: CASSADTGHRGSPLHF. The genes are TRBV9 and TRBJ1-6; the D gene TCRdb calls, TRBD1, cannot be checked with no DNA. Germline-derived CDR1 and CDR2 are SGDLS and YYNGEE. The CDR3 sequence is 16 residues long. The full variable domain, completed using reference TRBV9 and TRBJ1-6, is DSGVTQTPKHLITATGQRVTLRCSPRSGDLSVYWYQQSLDQGLQFLIQYYNGEERAKGNILERFSAQQFPDLHSELNLSSLELGDSALYFCASSADTGHRGSPLHFGNGTRLTVT.

The chain is built from TRBV5-5 and TRBJ2-3; the D call of TRBD1 rests on TCRdb alone, since no DNA is present to check it. The CDR3 totals 15 residues. Germline V gene sequence: CDR1 SGHKS, CDR2 YYEKEE (reference sequence). CDR3 amino acids: CASSLATGGTDTQYF.

V usage is TRBV5-1 and J usage is TRBJ1-1. Germline CDR1 is SGHRS and CDR2 is YFSETQ. CDR3 size: 13 residues. CDR3 region: CASSLDLNTEAFF.